This T cell receptor beta chain was found in a study of tumor and adjacent non-tumor tissue in lung cancer. Study background: Stage I to III disease affected roughly ten men and several women aged roughly 31 to 80.

Three rounds of nested PCR, following a modified ARM-PCR protocol, produced the TCRbeta library. TCRdb passed the multiplex PCR reads through MiXCR, listing each CDR3 protein once. The sample shows 55,000 to 75,000 distinct CDR3 sequences, 60% of them seen only once. This sample's RNA came from whole unsorted tissue. Trimming left V 10 bases short and J 4 bases short, with 19 bases between. From germline, CDR1 is LGHNA and CDR2 YNFKEQ. This CDR3 spans 14 amino acids. Sequenced: lung tumor tissue. The TCR originated in a man aged 50-59 years with non-small cell lung cancer. The genes are TRBV4-2 and TRBJ2-5; D perhaps matches TRBD2 (6 bases). Written as DNA, the CDR3 is TGTGCCAATAGCCAAGTGGAGGGAGCAGAGACCCAGTACTTC. Its protein is CANSQVEGAETQYF.